This T cell receptor beta chain was identified during a study of blood T cells in healthy people across ages. Study details: Per two T cells, about one barcoded beta molecule was captured through template switching.

A second PCR, run for about 7 to 11 cycles, used a sample-barcoded 5' primer plus a J-beta primer mix. TCRdb reanalysed the 5' RACE reads using MiXCR and keeps one entry per CDR3 protein. The table shows around 940,000 distinct CDR3 sequences, with 45% to 60% occurring only once. The CDR3 runs 15 residues. From germline, CDR1 is SGHTA and CDR2 FQGNSA. The V gene lost 5 bases and the J gene lost 6 bases, with 20 bases spanning the gap. Remarks on this clonotype: What it binds is not known.

General study points: Unsorted PBMCs blocked a conclusive comparison of naive and antigen-experienced cells.

Material: blood. This clonotype was obtained from a woman aged 55-69 years in good health. The V and J genes are TRBV7-2 and TRBJ2-7; possible D gene TRBD2, 5 bases. In DNA, the CDR3 is TGTGCCAGCAGCGTAGTCTCTACGGGGAATTTCGAGCAGTACTTC. Protein: CASSVVSTGNFEQYF.